This T cell receptor (beta chain) was captured in a study of STAT5B mutations in CD4+ large granular lymphocyte leukemia (dated by TCRdb to 2022 to 2024). Background for the entire study: Among the healthy controls, the CDR3 'QG' motif was associated with a particular HLA allele. TCRbeta repertoires of CD4+ T-cell large granular lymphocyte leukemia patients were compared with those of healthy blood donors. Flow cytometry on FACSCanto II or FACSVerse confirmed that purified fractions exceeded 95% purity among lymphocytes.

Buffy coats from 35 to 45 blood donors, supplied by the Finnish Red Cross blood service, were used as healthy controls. All TCR-sequenced material derived from peripheral blood: patient blood samples and healthy donor buffy coats. Ficoll-Hypaque gradient centrifugation was used to isolate peripheral blood mononuclear cells. CD4+ cells were magnetically purified from the buffy coats of healthy controls. The Gentra Puregene Cell and Tissue kit was used to extract genomic DNA, and a Qubit 2.0 fluorometer was used to measure the amount of genomic DNA. The research as a whole found: Each patient's main leukemic clonotypes were private, but around 25% of these clonotypes showed up at low frequency in the non-leukemic repertoires of other patients. The data were not HLA-matched, and the higher clonality in CD4+ T-LGLL than in CD8+ T-LGLL could be due to the relatively small sample size. Greater clonality appeared to be present in CD4-sorted patient repertoires than in healthy CD4+ repertoires, and the difference was retained after the putative leukemic clones were removed. TRBV06-family usage was enriched among the top patient clones (8/27) compared with healthy controls (2/35).

Taking its sample share into account, this clone is medium-sized (0.01 to 0.1%). Its antigen is not yet known. No per-base quality is available; no much larger clone lies one base away. From a lookup of the germline V gene, CDR1 and CDR2 are KGHSH and LQKENI. The CDR3 sequence holds 13 residues, the cysteine and phenylalanine included. Only the CDR3 DNA stays, 39 bases, in frame from base 1. The V and J ends are trimmed by 2 bases and 0 bases, leaving 4 bases between them. TCRbeta rearrangements were sequenced from genomic DNA using the immunoSEQ assay at survey resolution. Per the authors' processing: In the TCR sequencing data, the smallest productive clonotype frequency that could be detected was 2.59 x 10-5. Only productive TCRbeta rearrangements, meaning sequences that were complete and in-frame, were kept for the analyses. Sample clonality was computed as Simpson clonality in the immunoSEQ Analyzer version 3.0. Clones were categorized by frequency as very rare, small, medium, large (1-20%) or hyperexpanded (>20%). OLGA 1.2.3 estimated generation probabilities, VDJtools produced V-gene circos plots, VDJdb was queried for specificities, and GLIPH identified CDR3 motifs. The clones in this table, taken by TCRdb from immuneACCESS, are in-frame only. Not every clone is retained; where verified, under half of the shortfall comes from an unresolved V gene, and the cause of the rest is unknown. V and J calls and clone size are as listed in that table; D and trimming were resolved from the DNA. This sample holds under 40,000 clones; 60% to 80% were observed only once. The ten top clones hold approximately 0.43% of the sample.

Sequences were obtained from CD4+ T cells from blood buffy coats. The rearranged segments are TRBV18 and TRBJ1-1; the D gene assignment is ambiguous. The sequence came from a human donor in good health. The sequenced DNA is TGTGCCAGCTCACCAGGGTTGAACACTGAAGCTTTCTTT. It specifies CASSPGLNTEAFF.